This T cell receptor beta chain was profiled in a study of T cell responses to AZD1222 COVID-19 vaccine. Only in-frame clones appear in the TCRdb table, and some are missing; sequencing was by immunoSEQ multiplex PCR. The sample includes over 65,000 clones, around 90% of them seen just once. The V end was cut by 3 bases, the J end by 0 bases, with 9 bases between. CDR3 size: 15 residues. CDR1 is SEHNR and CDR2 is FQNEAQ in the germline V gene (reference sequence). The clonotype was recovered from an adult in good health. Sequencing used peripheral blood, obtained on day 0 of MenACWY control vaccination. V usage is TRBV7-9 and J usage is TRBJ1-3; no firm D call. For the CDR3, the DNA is TGTGCCAGCAGCTTCCGGGAGAGCTCTGGAAACACCATATATTTT. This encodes CASSFRESSGNTIYF. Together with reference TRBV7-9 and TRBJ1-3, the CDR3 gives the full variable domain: DTGVSQNPRHKITKRGQNVTFRCDPISEHNRLYWYRQTLGQGPEFLTYFQNEAQLEKSRLLSDRFSAERPKGSFSTLEIQRTEQGDSAMYLCASSFRESSGNTIYFGEGSWLTVV.